The source of this T cell receptor beta chain is a study of blood T cell repertoires in COVID-19. This clone was counted between two and nine times. J lost 0 bases, V lost 6 bases, and 7 bases had no gene match. This CDR3 spans 16 amino acids. The germline V gene encodes CDR1 SNHLY and CDR2 FYNNEI. Study processing details: Amplification from reference gene primers served as the basis for estimated nucleated cell counts. TCRdb's table, derived via immunoSEQ multiplex PCR, lists solely in-frame clones and lacks some. V and J calls and clone size are given by that table; D and trimming were obtained from the DNA. The profile shows just over 150,000 clones, approximately 84% of them singletons.

The clonotype originates from a woman of 80 years or more with acute or convalescent COVID-19. The specimen sequenced was peripheral blood. V and J are TRBV2 and TRBJ1-4, with TRBD1 matching over 7 bases. This CDR3 reads CASSPGTAATNEKLFF. The CDR3 nucleotides are TGTGCCAGCAGCCCCGGGACAGCTGCAACTAATGAAAAACTGTTTTTT.